This TCR beta chain was retrieved from a study of vaccination and CD4 T cells after COVID-19 (dated by TCRdb to 2021 to 2024). Regarding the complete study: SARS-CoV-2 positivity had been established in the convalescent patients by nasal swab PCR, and mild disease was recorded in under ten of these patients and severe disease in one. Participants received two doses of either the Pfizer-BioNTech BNT162b2 vaccine (n=8) or the Moderna mRNA-1273 vaccine (n=2). Post-vaccine blood samples were taken a median of 72 days after the second vaccine dose, with a range of roughly 14 to 250 days. In approximately ten COVID-19 convalescent patients and 4 infection-naive healthy vaccine recipients, the spike-specific CD4+ TCR repertoire before mRNA vaccination was compared with the repertoire after mRNA vaccination. Overlapping spike peptide pools from SARS-CoV-2 and from the common cold coronaviruses HCoV-NL63, HCoV-OC43 and HCoV-229E were used as culture stimuli. As controls, cultures received a CEFX viral epitope pool (the positive control), an HIV-1 Nef peptide pool (the negative control), or no peptide at all. Post-COVID blood samples were collected from convalescent patients a median of roughly 100 days after diagnosis, with a range of roughly 30 to 161 days. Six males and four females were included in the convalescent cohort, with two Hispanic individuals, seven Caucasians, two Asians and one multiracial person represented.

As encoded in the germline V gene (reference sequence), CDR1 is DFQATT while CDR2 is SNEGSKA. The CDR3 spans 14 residues, from the cysteine through the phenylalanine. Only the CDR3 DNA is retained, 42 bases long and in frame from the first base. Trimming removed 0 bases from V and 3 bases from J, leaving 11 bases between the germline ends. Regarding this clonotype: It lacks a known antigen. The input lacks base qualities; no much larger clone sits a single base away.

Library generation was performed with PCR. DNA from cultured CD4+ T cells was subjected to TCR sequencing with the Oncomine TCR Beta short-read assay at the Johns Hopkins FTIC core. Genomic DNA was extracted from the cultured CD4+ T cells with the QIAamp micro DNA kit. The Oncomine TCR Beta libraries from cultured CD4+ T cells were pooled using unique dual indexes and then sequenced on an Illumina iSeq 100. Processing in the source paper ran as follows. Non-productive sequences were filtered out, and CDR3s that did not start with C, did not end with F or W, or were shorter than 7 amino acids were discarded. Antigen-specific clonotypes were identified with the MANAFEST web application by comparing peptide-stimulated wells with reference and other culture wells. To be called positive, a clone needed an FDR below 0.05, an odds ratio above 5, and a productive frequency above 0.1% in at least two of three replicate wells. A clonotype counted as cross-reactive if it showed significant expansion both in the SARS-CoV-2 spike wells and in at least one common cold coronavirus spike condition. CDR3 homology was assessed with Levenshtein distances (stringdist) and unrooted phylogenetic trees (ape) in R version 3.6.1. TCRdb passed the public sequencing reads through fastp at Q25 and MiXCR, retaining productive beta sequences. Here each entry gathers all rows of one CDR3 protein and keeps the most common genes and DNA. TCRdb's processing, not the study's, gives the V and J calls here. In this sample the table shows nearly 5,000 distinct CDR3 sequences, 40% to 50% of which occur a single time. The biggest ten clones account for about 44% of the sample.

What the authors observed across the whole study: Among convalescent patients, a median about 86% of the SARS-CoV-2-reactive clones seen after vaccination appeared only after vaccination, which suggests priming specific to the vaccine. The median count of SARS-CoV-2-reactive clonotypes went up from some 23 after infection to roughly 38 after vaccination, although the change was not significant. The study included relatively few convalescent patients and did not analyze early timepoints after natural infection. Of the vaccine-specific clones found in convalescent patients, nearly all (304 of 307) were mono-reactive for SARS-CoV-2 spike instead of being cross-reactive with common cold coronaviruses.

The treatment or condition label, as the study defines it: approximately nine-day PBMC culture with coronavirus spike peptide pools or control peptides (ViraFEST assay). To expand antigen-specific T cells with peptide pools and then pick out the expanded clonotypes through TCR sequencing, the study relied on the ViraFEST assay. Positive SARS-CoV-2 PCR tests in the convalescent patients dated from March to December 2020, before Alpha, Beta and Delta variants emerged in the United States. Roughly 2.1 million PBMCs per well were cultured in IMDM with about 5% human AB serum and about 9.2 IU/ml IL-2, plus 10 ug/ml peptide pools. On days 3 and 7, half of the culture medium was replaced with fresh IL-2-containing medium. CD4+ T cells were isolated after around 11 days of culture through negative selection using the EasySep CD4+ T cell isolation kit. Ficoll-Paque Plus gradient centrifugation was used to isolate PBMCs from whole blood, and the isolated PBMCs were then either used fresh or cryopreserved at -140C. Triplicate wells were generally used for each culture condition.

The sequence joins TRBV20-1 to TRBJ1-2, with no reliable assignment of the D segment. Here the sequenced sample was CD4+ T cells from blood, cultured in vitro, taken after SARS-CoV-2 vaccination. The clonotype originates from a human donor who had recovered from COVID-19. The CDR3 here reads CSARESPGDYGYTF. Read as DNA, the sequence is TGCAGTGCTAGAGAAAGCCCGGGAGACTATGGCTACACCTTC.